This T cell receptor (beta chain) emerged from a study of blood T cell repertoires in COVID-19. Study details: Researchers got acute and convalescent COVID-19 samples from the United States, Italy and Spain. T cells, B-cell-depleted T cells, or PBMCs provided the cDNA or gDNA that served as material.

Authors' analysis steps: Reference gene primer amplification in the assay estimated nucleated cell counts. The protocol was immunoSEQ multiplex PCR, while the TCRdb copy is restricted to in-frame clones and leaves out a portion. V and J calls and clone size are as listed in that table; D and trimming were resolved from the DNA. The sample yields 5,500 to 8,000 clones, 80% to 90% seen once. Trimming removed 2 bases at V and 4 bases at J, with 12 bases between. The CDR3 length is 14 residues. Germline V gives CDR1 SGDLS, CDR2 YYNGEE. The rearrangement joins TRBV9 to TRBJ1-2, with D unresolved. This TCR was sampled from a human donor in a cohort sampled during active COVID-19. The donor label of this sample is uncertain. The sample was peripheral blood. The CDR3 bases are TGTGCCAGCAGCGTCGGTAGTACAGCCTATGGCTACACCTTC. The encoded protein is CASSVGSTAYGYTF.